The present entry profiles one T cell receptor beta chain with its context. Its antigen remains unknown. The CDR3 sequence is 14 residues long. V lost 6 bases, J lost 0 bases, and 11 bases lay in between. Germline assignment: CDR1 MNHEY and CDR2 SVGAGI. With 60 Vbeta and 13 Jbeta primers, the PCR was carried out. Libraries were prepared by immunoSEQ multiplex PCR; TCRdb keeps only in-frame clonotypes and omits some of them. Of 95,000 to 100,000 clones listed, about four fifths are singletons. The data originate from a study of cytomegalovirus exposure and HLA in healthy donors. General study points: Later on, a genetic analysis was performed. It linked a missense variant in DCLRE1C with V- and J-gene trimming of TCR beta. The authors considered a cluster of highly shared sequence variants likely to be a sequencing artifact.

This sequence was found in a woman aged 35 to 49 in good health and CMV-seronegative. The chain uses TRBV6-5 and TRBJ2-5, with D possibly being TRBD1 (6 bases). Sequencing was performed on PBMCs. CDR3 in amino acids: CASSPYRDQETQYF. The CDR3 nucleotides read TGTGCCAGCAGCCCTTACAGGGACCAAGAGACCCAGTACTTC.